A selection of T cell receptor beta chains follows, all from one sample in a study of monozygotic twins with inflammatory bowel disease. One entry per CDR3 protein, without DNA, is what TCRdb gives after re-calling the 5' RACE reads. The repertoire table contains approximately 400,000 distinct CDR3 sequences. Sequencing was performed on blood. The receptor set was obtained from a human donor with ulcerative colitis or Crohn's disease, or a healthy co-twin of an affected twin (not recorded which). Each CDR3 is given with its conserved first and last residue.

J gene: TRBJ1-2; V gene: TRBV6-2/TRBV6-3; CDR3 protein: CASNDPTLSYTF
J gene: TRBJ2-5; V gene: TRBV20-1; CDR3 protein: CSARVVETQYF
J gene: TRBJ2-5; V gene: TRBV30; CDR3 protein: CAWSRDAMGTQYF
J gene: TRBJ1-1; V gene: TRBV12-3/TRBV12-4; CDR3 protein: CASSLGDRETEAFF
J gene: TRBJ2-7; V gene: TRBV20-1; CDR3 protein: CSAVRQGTSYEQYF
J gene: TRBJ2-2; V gene: TRBV4-3; CDR3 protein: CASSQGDGMGGTGELFF
J gene: TRBJ2-5; V gene: TRBV10-3; CDR3 protein: CAISSQETQYF
J gene: TRBJ2-7; V gene: TRBV11-2; CDR3 protein: CASSLGLAGGLPPYEQYF
J gene: TRBJ2-3; V gene: TRBV5-1; CDR3 protein: CASSLEWGTDTQYF
J gene: TRBJ2-2; V gene: TRBV7-2; CDR3 protein: CASSPTGAVGELFF